This TCR beta chain was identified during a study of blood T cell repertoires in COVID-19. This clone was seen just once. As originally analysed: Quantification of nucleated cells was approximated via reference gene primer amplification. Generated by immunoSEQ multiplex PCR, the TCRdb table keeps only in-frame clones and is missing some. That table supplies the V and J calls and clone size; D and trimming were determined from the DNA. The table records roughly 250,000 clones, around nine tenths of them present only once. CDR3 length equals 15 residues. Unmatched junction bases numbered 7, after V lost 4 bases and J lost 10 bases. CDR1 and CDR2 from the germline V gene are MNHEY and SVGEGT.

The sequenced sample was peripheral blood. The chain links TRBV6-2 or TRBV6-3 to TRBJ1-6, with 10 bases fitting TRBD1. This TCR was sampled from a man aged 35-49 years who had recovered from COVID-19. This CDR3 reads CASSSPGQGNSPLHF. The CDR3 DNA is TGTGCCAGCAGTTCCCCGGGACAGGGGAACTCACCCCTCCACTTT.